This T cell receptor (beta chain) was observed in a study of control samples from healthy donors and cancer patients. Data came from immunoSEQ multiplex PCR; TCRdb stores just in-frame clones and leaves some out. The sample has roughly 130,000 clones, under 95% seen once; the top ten hold about 1.5%. The germline CDR1 and CDR2 sequences are SQVTM and ANQGSEA. The CDR3 length is 15 residues. The V gene lost 6 bases and the J gene lost 1 base, with 17 bases spanning the gap. The receptor's source is a man in his fifties or sixties with head and neck cancer. The V gene is TRBV29-1, the J gene TRBJ2-3; D tentatively fits TRBD1 or TRBD2 (5 bases each). The sample comprised PBMCs. Written as DNA, the CDR3 is TGCAGCGTCCTCCTCCCCCGAGGGGGCACAGATACGCAGTATTTT. Its protein product is CSVLLPRGGTDTQYF.